These T cell receptor beta chains were read from a single sample in a study of regulatory T cells in long-lasting Graves disease. Each CDR3 protein is one row after TCRdb ran MiXCR on the multiplex PCR reads. The sample contains fewer than 450,000 distinct CDR3 sequences, roughly 20% of which appear only once. This specimen consisted of peripheral blood mononuclear cells (PBMCs), obtained when the disease was refractory, from a patient treated with antithyroid drugs. Every receptor here comes from a female donor with Graves disease. CDR3s include the opening cysteine and the closing phenylalanine or tryptophan. D genes are given only for firm matches. Some rows have no size entry. The others give once, few or many, or a class for an expanded clone.

v_gene	j_gene	d_gene	abundance	CDR3aa	CDR3nt
TRBV6-2/TRBV6-3	TRBJ1-4	TRBD1	.	CASSPDRWSEKLFF	TGTGCCAGTAGTCCGGACAGGTGGAGTGAAAAACTGTTTTTT
TRBV28	TRBJ2-7	.	many	CASSLSGWQDHEQYF	TGTGCCAGCAGTTTATCCGGTTGGCAGGACCACGAGCAGTACTTC
TRBV12-3/TRBV12-4	TRBJ1-2	.	many	CASSFPSRVAGYTF	TGTGCCAGCAGTTTCCCTTCAAGGGTGGCTGGCTACACCTTC
TRBV6-5	TRBJ1-5	.	many	CASSYTDRNYQPQHF	TGTGCCAGCAGTTACACCGACAGGAATTATCAGCCCCAGCATTTT
TRBV29-1	TRBJ2-7	TRBD2	.	CSVDGGRLYEQYF	TGCAGCGTTGACGGGGGGAGGCTCTACGAGCAGTACTTC
TRBV15	TRBJ1-2	TRBD1	many	CATSSGTGGNYGYTF	TGTGCCACCAGCTCCGGGACAGGGGGAAACTATGGCTACACCTTC
TRBV20-1	TRBJ1-6	TRBD1	few	CSARDSNSPLHF	TGCAGTGCAAGGGACAGTAATTCACCCCTCCACTTT
TRBV11-2	TRBJ2-5	.	many	CASSIIQETQYF	TGTGCCAGCAGCATAATACAAGAGACCCAGTACTTC
TRBV2	TRBJ2-5	.	many	CASVRDNQETQYF	TGTGCCAGCGTCCGGGACAACCAAGAGACCCAGTACTTC
TRBV11-2	TRBJ2-1	TRBD2	many	CASSFDGTTIYNEQFF	TGTGCCAGCAGCTTTGACGGGACTACCATCTACAATGAGCAGTTCTTC
TRBV11-2	TRBJ1-4	.	.	CASSLGDFKLFF	TGTGCCAGCAGCTTGGGGGACTTCAAACTGTTTTTT
TRBV7-8	TRBJ2-3	.	.	CASSLPTSGGAGITQYF	TGTGCCAGCAGCTTACCCACGTCGGGGGGCGCCGGCATTACGCAGTATTTT
TRBV6-1	TRBJ1-2	.	many	CASSPTGNYGYTF	TGTGCCAGCAGCCCGACAGGAAACTATGGCTACACCTTC
TRBV20-1	TRBJ2-7	TRBD2	few	CSAPEPGLAGIYSYEQYF	TGCAGTGCTCCAGAACCGGGACTAGCGGGAATATACTCCTACGAGCAGTACTTC
TRBV11-2	TRBJ2-7	.	many	CASSLVDSSYEQYF	TGTGCCAGCAGCTTGGTGGACAGCTCCTACGAGCAGTACTTC
TRBV25-1	TRBJ2-7	TRBD2	.	CASSEETSSYEQYF	TGTGCCAGCAGTGAAGAGACTAGCAGCTACGAGCAGTACTTC
TRBV24-1	TRBJ2-5	.	few	CATSDRSNTQYF	TGTGCCACCAGTGATCGCAGCAATACCCAGTACTTC
TRBV19	TRBJ2-7	TRBD1	.	CASSIGQGWYEQYF	TGTGCCAGTAGTATTGGACAGGGATGGTACGAGCAGTACTTC
TRBV29-1	TRBJ2-7	TRBD2	.	CSVETPLAGRGREGYEQYF	TGCAGCGTTGAAACCCCCCTAGCGGGCCGGGGGCGGGAGGGTTACGAGCAGTACTTC
TRBV30	TRBJ2-7	TRBD2	few	CAWSPPGGFSYEQYF	TGTGCCTGGAGTCCCCCGGGGGGGTTTTCCTACGAGCAGTACTTC
TRBV7-6	TRBJ1-4	TRBD1	many	CASSSGTAQNEKLFF	TGTGCCAGCAGCTCGGGGACAGCGCAAAATGAAAAACTGTTTTTT
TRBV6-1	TRBJ1-5	.	.	CASSPGGLGNQPQHF	TGTGCCAGCAGCCCGGGGGGCCTCGGCAATCAGCCCCAGCATTTT
TRBV12-3/TRBV12-4	TRBJ1-5	TRBD1	.	CASSRQGGVQPQHF	TGTGCCAGCAGCCGACAGGGGGGGGTTCAGCCCCAGCATTTT
TRBV12-3/TRBV12-4	TRBJ2-2	.	many	CATLRAVMWRADSSAGELFF	TGTGCCACCCTCAGAGCTGTAATGTGGAGGGCCGACTCATCGGCCGGGGAGCTGTTTTTT
TRBV28	TRBJ2-5	.	many	CASRYARTDQETQYF	TGTGCCAGCAGATATGCTAGGACGGACCAAGAGACCCAGTACTTC
TRBV7-2	TRBJ2-1	.	once	CASSLGLLDNEQFF	TGTGCCAGCAGCCTGGGACTCCTAGACAATGAGCAGTTCTTC
TRBV28	TRBJ1-5	.	few	CASSTLRQTSNQPQHF	TGTGCCAGCAGTACTTTGAGACAGACTAGCAATCAGCCCCAGCATTTT
TRBV20-1	TRBJ2-2	.	once	CSARPQDRFNTGELFF	TGCAGTGCTAGACCCCAGGACAGATTTAACACCGGGGAGCTGTTTTTT
TRBV5-1	TRBJ2-7	.	many	CASSLVGSATYEQYF	TGCGCCAGCAGCTTGGTGGGTAGCGCAACCTACGAGCAGTACTTC
TRBV28	TRBJ2-2	.	many	CASSLGTTGLAGELFF	TGTGCCAGCAGTTTAGGGACAACAGGGCTCGCCGGGGAGCTGTTTTTT
TRBV20-1	TRBJ2-1	.	few	CSADSEGGNNEQFF	TGCAGTGCCGACAGCGAGGGGGGGAACAATGAGCAGTTCTTC
TRBV29-1	TRBJ2-5	TRBD2	few	CSVEDGRVAGKQETQYF	TGCAGCGTTGAAGATGGGCGGGTAGCGGGAAAACAAGAGACCCAGTACTTC
TRBV7-2	TRBJ2-7	TRBD2	many	CASSLALAGRLRNYEQYF	TGTGCCAGCAGCTTAGCCCTAGCGGGAAGATTGCGGAACTACGAGCAGTACTTC
TRBV7-2	TRBJ1-5	TRBD1	many	CASSPFGQGNQPQHF	TGTGCCAGCAGCCCCTTCGGACAGGGCAATCAGCCCCAGCATTTT
TRBV7-2	TRBJ1-3	.	many	CASSLGRVDTIYF	TGTGCCAGCAGCTTGGGCAGGGTGGACACCATATATTTT
TRBV29-1	TRBJ2-7	.	.	CSVRDGSYEQYF	TGCAGCGTCAGGGACGGCTCCTACGAGCAGTACTTC
TRBV28	TRBJ2-2	.	many	CASSFLWTGELFF	TGTGCCAGCAGTTTTTTATGGACCGGGGAGCTGTTTTTT